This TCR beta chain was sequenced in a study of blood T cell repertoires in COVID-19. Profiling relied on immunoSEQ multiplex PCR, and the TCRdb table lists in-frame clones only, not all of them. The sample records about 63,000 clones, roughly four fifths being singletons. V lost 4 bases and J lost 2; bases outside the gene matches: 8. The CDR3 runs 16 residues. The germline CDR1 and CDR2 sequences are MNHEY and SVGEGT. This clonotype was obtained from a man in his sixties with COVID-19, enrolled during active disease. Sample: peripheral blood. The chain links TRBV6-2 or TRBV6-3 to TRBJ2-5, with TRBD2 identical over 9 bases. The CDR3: CASSLGVAGVQETQYF. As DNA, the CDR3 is TGTGCCAGCAGTTTAGGAGTAGCGGGAGTTCAAGAGACCCAGTACTTC.